These 19 T cell receptor beta chains originate from one sample sequenced in a study of graft-versus-host responses after intestinal transplantation (dated by TCRdb to about 2021). To prepare the library, the immunoSEQ multiplex PCR assay was applied. TCRdb provides this immuneACCESS table in a form limited to in-frame rearrangements. Some clones are lacking; in checked studies, under half of them reflect an unresolved V gene, and why the rest are absent is not known. The sample table holds roughly 34,000 clones, of which approximately 94% were seen once. The ten largest clones represent about 0.2% of the sample. Their cognate antigens are unknown. The sample's time point label is to be understood as: cells obtained before transplantation from donor or recipient. The specimen comprised unstimulated CD4+ T cells sorted from spleen or lymph node cells, sampled before transplant. Receptors originate from a human donor who was the organ donor for an intestinal transplant.

V and J are TRBV18 and TRBJ2-5, with D perhaps matching TRBD1 (6 bases). CDR1 KGHSH and CDR2 LQKENI come from the germline V gene. The CDR3 is made up of 15 amino acids. Deletions cut 3 bases from V and 5 bases from J, with 16 bases between. DNA of the CDR3: TGTGCCAGCTCACCCCGAAACAGGGTGCGGGAGACCCAGTACTTC. The encoded protein is CASSPRNRVRETQYF.

This chain connects TRBV10-3 to TRBJ2-5; 10 nucleotides line up with TRBD2. The V segment lost 7 bases and the J segment 5 bases; nucleotides outside the gene matches: 10. Per germline, CDR1 ENHRY and CDR2 SYGVKD. CDR3 length: 15 amino acids. CDR3 amino acids: CAINGAGGPGETQYF. The CDR3 DNA reads as TGTGCCATCAACGGAGCGGGGGGGCCAGGTGAGACCCAGTACTTC.

About this clone itself: A read error may account for a junction end that differs from germline. The chain joins TRBV18 to TRBJ1-2; D gene ambiguous. The CDR3 contains 13 residues. CDR1 and CDR2 from the germline V gene are KGHSH and LQKENI. The chain's CDR3 is CTSSPKTDYGYTF. DNA for the CDR3: TGTACCAGCTCTCCCAAAACAGACTATGGCTACACCTTC.

The chain is built from TRBV2 and TRBJ1-1; D ambiguous. The CDR3 runs to 14 residues. V lost 4 bases and J 0 bases, leaving 9 bases between the germline ends. Germline V lookup: CDR1 SNHLY, CDR2 FYNNEI. The CDR3: CASSVQSVNTEAFF. The CDR3, as DNA: TGTGCCAGCAGTGTACAGAGCGTGAACACTGAAGCTTTCTTT.

This clone was found a few times. The rearrangement links TRBV19 to TRBJ2-7; the match to TRBD1 covers 7 bases. Germline V gives CDR1 LNHDA, CDR2 SQIVND (reference sequence). The CDR3 has 14 amino acids. The V gene end was trimmed by 4 bases and the J gene end by 3 bases; junction bases not matched to a gene: 6. The CDR3 coding sequence is TGTGCCAGTAGTACTCCGGGACAGAACTACGAGCAGTACTTC. Protein sequence: CASSTPGQNYEQYF.

V is TRBV19 and J is TRBJ2-3; tentatively, D is TRBD1 or TRBD2 (6 bases each). Germline values: CDR1 LNHDA, CDR2 SQIVND (reference sequence). V lost 1 base and J lost 2, with 10 bases in between. The CDR3 runs 15 residues. CDR3 sequence reads: CASSIGGAFTDTQYF. CDR3 in DNA: TGTGCCAGTAGTATAGGGGGGGCGTTCACAGATACGCAGTATTTT.

J is TRBJ2-1 and V is TRBV5-1, with TRBD2 as a possible D gene (6 bases). Germline loops: CDR1 SGHRS, CDR2 YFSETQ. Between the trimmed V and J ends, which lost 0 bases and 4 bases, there was a span of 11 bases. The CDR3 is 15 residues long. CDR3 region: CASSLARGWYNEQFF. The CDR3 nucleotides read TGCGCCAGCAGCTTGGCCCGGGGGTGGTACAATGAGCAGTTCTTC.

The chain joins TRBV11-2 to TRBJ1-1; D is ambiguous. The CDR3 is 11 amino acids. Between the trimmed V and J ends, which lost 5 bases and 2 bases, there was a span of 3 bases. Looked up from germline, CDR1 is SGHAT and CDR2 is FQNNGV. The CDR3 region is CASSANTEAFF. CDR3 bases: TGTGCCAGCAGCGCCAACACTGAAGCTTTCTTT. The variable domain in full, completed from reference TRBV11-2 and TRBJ1-1, reads EAGVAQSPRYKIIEKRQSVAFWCNPISGHATLYWYQQILGQGPKLLIQFQNNGVVDDSQLPKDRFSAERLKGVDSTLKIQPAKLEDSAVYLCASSANTEAFFGQGTRLTVV.

Only one count was recorded for this clone. This chain connects TRBV7-8 to TRBJ2-7; TRBD1 agrees at 9 bases. The CDR3 spans 14 residues. Germline V gives CDR1 SGHVS, CDR2 FQNEAQ. J was trimmed by 0 bases and V by 5 bases; bases with no gene match: 2. DNA of the CDR3: TGTGCCAGCAGCGGGACAGGGAGCTCCTACGAGCAGTACTTC. This sequence encodes CASSGTGSSYEQYF.

The V gene is TRBV15, the J gene TRBJ1-5; D is unclear. Trimming stripped 0 bases from V and 9 bases from J, with 6 bases between. The germline V gene encodes CDR1 LNHNV and CDR2 YYDKDF (reference sequence). This CDR3 has 12 residues. CDR3 amino acids: CATSRDSAPQHF. Here the CDR3 DNA reads TGTGCCACCAGCAGAGATTCCGCGCCCCAGCATTTT. The full variable domain, its missing parts supplied by reference TRBV15 and TRBJ1-5, is DAMVIQNPRYQVTQFGKPVTLSCSQTLNHNVMYWYQQKSSQAPKLLFHYYDKDFNNEADTPDNFQSRRPNTSFCFLDIRSPGLGDTAMYLCATSRDSAPQHFGDGTRLSIL.

The V gene is TRBV15, the J gene TRBJ2-3; no definite D call. CDR3 length: 14 amino acids. With 3 bases removed from V and 0 bases from J, the gap between germline ends came to 7 bases. The germline CDR1 and CDR2 sequences are LNHNV and YYDKDF (reference sequence). CDR3 sequence reads: CATSRTPSTDTQYF. The CDR3 DNA reads as TGTGCCACCAGCAGGACGCCTAGCACAGATACGCAGTATTTT.

V and J are TRBV14 and TRBJ1-2; TRBD1 matches 8 bases. Trimming cost V 0 bases and J 5 bases; bases outside gene matches: 2. The germline CDR1 and CDR2 sequences are SGHDN and FVKESK. This CDR3 spans 14 amino acids. The CDR3 is CASSQDTGGYGYTF. The CDR3 DNA follows: TGTGCCAGCAGCCAAGATACAGGGGGATATGGCTACACCTTC. The full variable domain, rest sourced from reference TRBV14 and TRBJ1-2, is EAGVTQFPSHSVIEKGQTVTLRCDPISGHDNLYWYRRVMGKEIKFLLHFVKESKQDESGMPNNRFLAERTGGTYSTLKVQPAELEDSGVYFCASSQDTGGYGYTFGSGTRLTVV.

The rearrangement links TRBV7-8 to TRBJ2-5, with D hard to call. Trimming shortened V by 1 base and J by 2 bases, and 8 bases separated the two germline ends. Germline CDR1 is SGHVS and CDR2 is FQNEAQ. This CDR3 comprises 14 residues. The CDR3, as DNA: TGTGCCAGCAGCTTAGGTGGGCGGCAAGAGACCCAGTACTTC. It translates to CASSLGGRQETQYF.

The chain carries TRBV28 and TRBJ1-3, with a weak D call TRBD1 (5 bases). Per germline, CDR1 MDHEN and CDR2 SYDVKM. CDR3 size: 15 residues. V was pared by 2 bases and J by 4 bases, with 12 bases between. The CDR3 region has the DNA TGTGCCAGCAGTTTACGAGGGGAGATAGGAAACACCATATATTTT. Translating it yields CASSLRGEIGNTIYF.

To note about this clone: Additional DNA sequences in this sample encode the identical CDR3. This chain connects TRBV2 to TRBJ1-5, with TRBD1 matching 9 bases. The germline CDR1 and CDR2 sequences are SNHLY and FYNNEI. V was pared by 6 bases and J by 5 bases, with 2 bases of the junction left unmatched. The CDR3 loop spans 13 amino acids. The CDR3 DNA reads TGTGCCAGCAGGGGACAGGGAGATCAGCCCCAGCATTTT. Amino acid sequence: CASRGQGDQPQHF.

This rearrangement joins TRBV7-2 to TRBJ2-7, with TRBD1 matching 10 bases. The CDR3 totals 15 residues. J was trimmed by 3 bases and V by 4 bases; bases with no gene match: 6. The germline CDR1 and CDR2 sequences are SGHTA and FQGNSA. In DNA form, the CDR3 reads TGTGCCAGCAGCTCTGCGGGGACAGGGGACTACGAGCAGTACTTC. Its translation: CASSSAGTGDYEQYF.

The chain recombines TRBV10-3 with TRBJ1-2; D is ambiguous. The CDR3 has 13 amino acids. Germline V gene data show CDR1 as ENHRY and CDR2 as SYGVKD. V lost 10 bases, J lost 2 bases, and 14 bases lay in between. The CDR3 protein is CASTTDLNYGYTF. Written as DNA, the CDR3 is TGTGCCAGCACCACGGACCTAAACTATGGCTACACCTTC.

The chain recombines TRBV18 with TRBJ2-3; 8 bases map to TRBD2. The CDR3 is 17 residues long. The ends lost 0 bases at V and 1 base at J; junction bases unmatched: 6. CDR1 is KGHSH and CDR2 is LQKENI in the germline V gene. This CDR3 reads CASSPPLAGGGTDTQYF. In DNA, the CDR3 is TGTGCCAGCTCACCACCGTTGGCGGGGGGTGGCACAGATACGCAGTATTTT.

The chain carries TRBV19 and TRBJ1-4; possible D gene TRBD1, 5 bases. The CDR3 totals 14 residues. The V gene lost 1 base and the J gene lost 8 bases, with 11 bases spanning the gap. Germline loops: CDR1 LNHDA, CDR2 SQIVND (reference sequence). The CDR3 nucleotides are TGTGCCAGTAGTATAGGACAGACGAAGGAAAAACTGTTTTTT. Protein: CASSIGQTKEKLFF.